These 13 T cell receptor beta chains originate from one sample sequenced in a study of blood T cell repertoires in COVID-19. Clones were sequenced by immunoSEQ multiplex PCR, and TCRdb holds only the in-frame ones, with some missing. The table lists approximately 69,000 clones, about four fifths of them singletons. Sequencing was done on a sample of peripheral blood. The source is a man aged 50-60 years with COVID-19, enrolled during active disease.

The chain joins TRBV27 to TRBJ2-7; 10 bases are a match to TRBD2. CDR3 length: 18 residues. CDR1 and CDR2 from the germline V gene are MNHEY and SMNVEV (reference sequence). V lost 0 bases and J lost 5; bases outside the gene matches: 13. The CDR3 DNA reads as TGTGCCAGCAGTTTATCGAAAGTAGTTTGGCTAGCGGGGGACGAGCAGTACTTC. Translating gives CASSLSKVVWLAGDEQYF.

The chain links TRBV7-9 to TRBJ2-1, with a possible D match to TRBD1 (7 bases). V lost 7 bases, J lost 9 bases, and 16 bases lay in between. CDR1 and CDR2 from the germline V gene are SEHNR and FQNEAQ (reference sequence). The CDR3 consists of 13 residues. The CDR3 DNA follows: TGTGCCAGCATCGGAACAGGGGAGGCTGAGCAGTTCTTC. Protein: CASIGTGEAEQFF.

V gene TRBV7-2 combines with J gene TRBJ2-5, with 10 bases that match TRBD2. V gave up 4 bases and J gave up 5 bases; unmatched junction bases: 16. The CDR3 extends over 18 amino acids. Germline V lookup: CDR1 SGHTA, CDR2 FQGNSA. In DNA form, the CDR3 reads TGTGCCAGCAGCTATGACCCCTCTTTAGCGGGGGGCGGGGAGACCCAGTACTTC. Translation gives CASSYDPSLAGGGETQYF. The variable domain in full, completed from reference TRBV7-2 and TRBJ2-5, reads GAGVSQSPSNKVTEKGKDVELRCDPISGHTALYWYRQSLGQGLEFLIYFQGNSAPDKSGLPSDRFSAERTGGSVSTLTIQRTQQEDSAVYLCASSYDPSLAGGGETQYFGPGTRLLVL.

The CDR3 loop is CASSPEAGAEETQYF. CDR3 in DNA: TGTGCCAGCTCACCGGAGGCAGGGGCGGAGGAGACCCAGTACTTC. V gene TRBV18 combines with J gene TRBJ2-5; TRBD1 is a possible D gene (6 bases). V lost 3 bases, J lost 5 bases, and 16 bases lay in between. This CDR3 region has 15 residues. Germline V gene data show CDR1 as KGHSH and CDR2 as LQKENI.

The V and J genes are TRBV14 and TRBJ1-2; no firm D call. Trimming cost V 0 bases and J 7 bases, with 18 bases left between them. The CDR3 covers 16 residues. Germline lookup yields CDR1 SGHDN and CDR2 FVKESK. DNA of the CDR3: TGTGCCAGCAGCCAAGAAGGCCGTCCGGGGTTAAGTGGCTACACCTTC. It encodes CASSQEGRPGLSGYTF.

By frequency in the sample, this clone is medium-sized. This chain connects TRBV7-2 to TRBJ2-7, with D perhaps matching TRBD2 (6 bases). Germline V gene sequence: CDR1 SGHTA, CDR2 FQGNSA. V was shortened by 0 bases and J by 3 bases, with 15 bases between the two germline ends. The CDR3 spans 16 residues. This chain's CDR3 is CASSLARGGGGYEQYF. The CDR3, as DNA: TGTGCCAGCAGCTTAGCGCGGGGTGGGGGAGGCTACGAGCAGTACTTC.

V and J are TRBV12-3 or TRBV12-4 and TRBJ1-2, with 10 bases matching TRBD1. V lost 8 bases, J lost 3 bases, and 3 bases stayed unmatched. The CDR3 has 13 amino acids. CDR3 DNA sequence: TGTGCCAGCTGGGACAGGGGTTACTATGGCTACACCTTC. Translated, it gives CASWDRGYYGYTF.

The rearrangement joins TRBV20-1 to TRBJ2-3; 7 nucleotides align to TRBD2. The CDR3 consists of 15 residues. J gave up 4 bases and V 3 bases, and 10 bases lay outside the gene matches. Germline values: CDR1 DFQATT, CDR2 SNEGSKA (reference sequence). CDR3 protein: CSASRLAASSDTQYF. As DNA, the CDR3 is TGCAGTGCTAGTAGGCTAGCGGCGAGTTCAGATACGCAGTATTTT.

The chain links TRBV6-6 to TRBJ2-3; 7 bases are shared with TRBD2. Germline CDR1 reads MNHNY; CDR2 reads SVGAGI (reference sequence). The CDR3 has 12 residues. V was pared by 6 bases and J by 4 bases, with 1 base of the junction left unmatched. CDR3 residues: CASRGGADTQYF. The CDR3, as DNA: TGTGCCAGCAGGGGAGGGGCAGATACGCAGTATTTT.

J is TRBJ2-2 and V is TRBV30; no reliable D call. V shed 3 bases and J shed 6 bases, with 14 bases lying between them. The CDR3 has 14 residues. Germline V CDR1 and CDR2: GTSNPN, SVGIG (reference sequence). The CDR3 DNA reads TGTGCCTGGAGAACGAGACTTCCCCCCGGGGAGCTGTTTTTT. Protein sequence: CAWRTRLPPGELFF.

This clone was observed a handful of times. This chain links TRBV5-4 with TRBJ2-1; the match to TRBD2 covers 7 bases. Looked up from germline, CDR1 is SGHNT and CDR2 is YYREEE (reference sequence). The CDR3 consists of 15 residues. The V segment lost 1 base and the J segment 7 bases; nucleotides outside the gene matches: 8. CDR3 sequence (DNA): TGTGCCAGCAGCTTGAGTTGGGGGGGTTTGAATGAGCAGTTCTTC. This encodes CASSLSWGGLNEQFF.

This clone was seen a handful of times. CDR3 coding DNA: TGTGCCAGCAGCCCACGGGACAGGGGGGATGGCTACACCTTC. This translates into CASSPRDRGDGYTF. V is TRBV7-9 and J is TRBJ1-2; 11 positions match TRBD1. CDR1 is SEHNR and CDR2 is FQNEAQ in the germline V gene (reference sequence). V shed 5 bases and J 6 bases; nucleotides not matched to a gene: 5. The CDR3 is 14 residues long.

The gene calls are TRBV27 and TRBJ1-2; D remains unclear. The CDR3 runs 13 residues. V was trimmed by 4 bases and J by 5 bases, leaving 11 bases between them. Germline V gene lookup returns CDR1 MNHEY and CDR2 SMNVEV (reference sequence). The CDR3 reads CASSSTHLYGYTF. As DNA, the CDR3 is TGTGCCAGCAGTTCCACACATCTTTATGGCTACACCTTC.